The rows below give T cell receptor beta chains drawn from one sample of a study of graft-versus-host responses after intestinal transplantation. The method was immunoSEQ multiplex PCR; TCRdb's version includes in-frame clones alone and lacks a portion of them. The table records around 9,800 clones, just under 80% of them present only once. This material consisted of ileum tissue, taken roughly 530 days after intestinal transplant. The receptors stem from a human patient who received an intestinal transplant, so some T cells may come from the graft donor. Each CDR3 is given without its conserved first and last residue. Each record gives: V gene, J gene, CDR3 protein.

TRBV7-2	TRBJ1-6	ASSPQGYSPLH
TRBV15	TRBJ1-1	ATSRSLNTEAF
TRBV4-2	TRBJ1-4	ASSQEPQSNEKLF
TRBV9	.	ASSVGPSSYEQY
TRBV4-3	.	ASSQATGNFFSYEQY
TRBV6-5	TRBJ2-5	ASSREDRVQETQY
TRBV5-5	TRBJ1-3	ASSRTGTIISGNTIY
TRBV21-1	TRBJ1-2	AKEDRGLGYT
TRBV7-2	.	ASSPRTSGLYEQY
TRBV11-2	TRBJ2-1	ASSPTLVGLNEQF
TRBV27	TRBJ1-6	ASSLRAYNSPLH
TRBV28	TRBJ2-7	ASSLDRAYEQY
TRBV10-3	TRBJ1-5	ASGIHGNSNQPQH
TRBV5-4	TRBJ2-2	ASSSLAGGYTGELF
TRBV4-3	TRBJ1-6	ASSQDQGNSPLH
TRBV7-9	TRBJ1-2	ASSPGPDFYGYT
TRBV5-5	TRBJ1-1	ASSGQQGRTEAF
TRBV19	TRBJ1-2	ASSIGQGSYGYT
TRBV7-2	TRBJ2-1	ASSLAGGVGGIDEQF
TRBV15	TRBJ2-3	ATSRKPLVGGRSTDTQY
TRBV15	TRBJ2-5	ATSRDSGMETQY
TRBV2	TRBJ2-1	ASSTYNEQF
TRBV5-1	TRBJ2-7	ASSPSGTGLYEQY
TRBV23-1	TRBJ1-5	ARERPQELTGEALINQPQH
TRBV30	TRBJ2-7	AWSLPGQGTWRASEQY
TRBV7-9	TRBJ2-7	ASSRDTYEQY
TRBV2	TRBJ1-2	ASSPTADYGYT
TRBV2	TRBJ2-7	ATTQGSSYEQY
TRBV10-2	TRBJ1-4	ASSEWTATNEKLF
TRBV7-8	TRBJ2-3	ASSLNRPSTDTQY
TRBV7-9	TRBJ2-7	ASSLAAGGEQY
TRBV11-2	TRBJ2-3	ASSSGLAPQY
TRBV30	TRBJ2-3	AWSGLNTDTQY
TRBV5-6	TRBJ2-1	ASSSGSGIYYNEQF